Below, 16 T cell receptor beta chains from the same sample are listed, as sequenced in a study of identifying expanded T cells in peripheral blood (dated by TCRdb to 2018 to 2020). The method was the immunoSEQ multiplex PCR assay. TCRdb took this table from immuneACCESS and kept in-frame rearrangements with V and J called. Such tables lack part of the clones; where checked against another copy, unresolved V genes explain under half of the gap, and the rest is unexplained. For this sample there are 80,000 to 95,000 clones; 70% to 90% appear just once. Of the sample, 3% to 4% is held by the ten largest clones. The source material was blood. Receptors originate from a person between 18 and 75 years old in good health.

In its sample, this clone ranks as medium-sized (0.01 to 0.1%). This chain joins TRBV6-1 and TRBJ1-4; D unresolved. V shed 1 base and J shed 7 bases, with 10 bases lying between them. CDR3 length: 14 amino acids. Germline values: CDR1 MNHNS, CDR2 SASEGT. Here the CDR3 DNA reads TGTGCCAGCAGTGAAGTGGCAGACTTTGAAAAACTGTTTTTT. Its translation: CASSEVADFEKLFF.

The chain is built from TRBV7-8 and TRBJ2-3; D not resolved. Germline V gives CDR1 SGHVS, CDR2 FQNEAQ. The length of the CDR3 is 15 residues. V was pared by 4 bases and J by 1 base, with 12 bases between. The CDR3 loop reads CASSYAVAGTDTQYF. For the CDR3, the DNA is TGTGCCAGCAGCTACGCCGTAGCCGGCACAGATACGCAGTATTTT.

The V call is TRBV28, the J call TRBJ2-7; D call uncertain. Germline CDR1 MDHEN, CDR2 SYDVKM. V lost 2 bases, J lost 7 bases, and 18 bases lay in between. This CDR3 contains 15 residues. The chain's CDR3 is CASSLRSELTSEQYF. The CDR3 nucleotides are TGTGCCAGCAGTTTAAGATCGGAGCTAACGAGTGAGCAGTACTTC.

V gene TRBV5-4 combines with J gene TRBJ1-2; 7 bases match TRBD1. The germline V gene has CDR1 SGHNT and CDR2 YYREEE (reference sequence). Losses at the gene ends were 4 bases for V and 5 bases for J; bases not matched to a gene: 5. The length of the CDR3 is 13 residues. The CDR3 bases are TGTGCCAGCAGCCGTGACAGGGCTTATGGCTACACCTTC. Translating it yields CASSRDRAYGYTF.

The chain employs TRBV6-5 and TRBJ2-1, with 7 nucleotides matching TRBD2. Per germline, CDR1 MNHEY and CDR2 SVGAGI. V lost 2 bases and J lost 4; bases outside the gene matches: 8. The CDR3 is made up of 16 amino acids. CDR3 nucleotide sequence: TGTGCCAGCAGTTACAGTCCTAGCGGAGATTACAATGAGCAGTTCTTC. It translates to CASSYSPSGDYNEQFF.

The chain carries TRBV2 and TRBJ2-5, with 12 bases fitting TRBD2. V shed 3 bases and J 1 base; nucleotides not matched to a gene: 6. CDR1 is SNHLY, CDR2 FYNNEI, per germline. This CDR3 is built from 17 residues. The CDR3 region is CASSERLAGGFQETQYF. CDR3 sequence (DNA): TGTGCCAGCAGTGAGAGGCTAGCGGGAGGGTTCCAAGAGACCCAGTACTTC.

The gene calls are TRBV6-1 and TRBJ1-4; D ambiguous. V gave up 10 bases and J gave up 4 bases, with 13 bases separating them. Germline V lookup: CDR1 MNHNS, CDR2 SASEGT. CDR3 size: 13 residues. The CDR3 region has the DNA TGTGCCACCCAGTGGGGAGTTAATGAAAAACTGTTTTTT. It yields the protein CATQWGVNEKLFF.

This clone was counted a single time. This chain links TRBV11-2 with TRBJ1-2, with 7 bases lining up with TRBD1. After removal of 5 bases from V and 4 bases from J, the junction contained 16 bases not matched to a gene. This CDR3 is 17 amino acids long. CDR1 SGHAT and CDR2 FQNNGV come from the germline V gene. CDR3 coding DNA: TGTGCCAGCAGCCTCGGTCTGAGGGGGCACGCCCCCTATGGCTACACCTTC. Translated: CASSLGLRGHAPYGYTF.

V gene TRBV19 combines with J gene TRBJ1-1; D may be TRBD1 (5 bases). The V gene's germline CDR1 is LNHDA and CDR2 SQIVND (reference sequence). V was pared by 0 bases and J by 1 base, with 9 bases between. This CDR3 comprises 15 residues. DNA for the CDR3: TGTGCCAGTAGTATAGATGGGGCGGGGAACACTGAAGCTTTCTTT. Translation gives CASSIDGAGNTEAFF.

The CDR3 DNA is TGTGCCACCGCGATCACCGGGACTAGTTTTCCGTTCTTC. Its translation is CATAITGTSFPFF. V gene TRBV19 combines with J gene TRBJ2-1; 8 nucleotides match TRBD2. The J segment lost 15 bases and the V segment lost 10 bases, leaving 17 bases of the junction unmatched. The V gene's germline CDR1 is LNHDA and CDR2 SQIVND (reference sequence). The length of the CDR3 is 13 residues.

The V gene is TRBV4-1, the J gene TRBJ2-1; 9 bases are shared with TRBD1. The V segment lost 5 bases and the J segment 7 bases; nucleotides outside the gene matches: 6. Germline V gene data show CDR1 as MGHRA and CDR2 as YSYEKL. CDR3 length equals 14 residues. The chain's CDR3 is CASSDHRGRNEQFF. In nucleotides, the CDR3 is TGCGCCAGCAGCGATCACAGGGGGCGGAATGAGCAGTTCTTC.

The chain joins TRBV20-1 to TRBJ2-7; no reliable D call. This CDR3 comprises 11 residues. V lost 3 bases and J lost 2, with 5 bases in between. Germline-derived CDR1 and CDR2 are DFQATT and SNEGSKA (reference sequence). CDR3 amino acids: CSASRTYEQYF. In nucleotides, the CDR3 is TGCAGTGCTAGTCGCACCTACGAGCAGTACTTC.

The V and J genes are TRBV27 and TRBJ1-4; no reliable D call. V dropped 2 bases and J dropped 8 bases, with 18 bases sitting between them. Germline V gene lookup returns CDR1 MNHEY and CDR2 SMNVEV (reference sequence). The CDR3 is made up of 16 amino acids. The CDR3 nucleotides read TGTGCCAGCAGTTTACGGGCCTCAGGCACGGGGGAAAAACTGTTTTTT. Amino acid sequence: CASSLRASGTGEKLFF.

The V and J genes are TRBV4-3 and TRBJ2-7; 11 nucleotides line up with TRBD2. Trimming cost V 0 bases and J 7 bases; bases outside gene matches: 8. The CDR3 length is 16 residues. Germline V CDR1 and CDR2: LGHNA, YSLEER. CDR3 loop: CASSQDIAGGPVEQYF. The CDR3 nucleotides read TGCGCCAGCAGCCAAGATATAGCGGGAGGGCCGGTTGAGCAGTACTTC.

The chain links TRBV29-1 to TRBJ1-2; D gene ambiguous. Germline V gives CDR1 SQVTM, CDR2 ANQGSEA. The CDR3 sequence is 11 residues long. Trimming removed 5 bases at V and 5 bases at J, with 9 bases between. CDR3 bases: TGCAGCGTTCGGGGAGGGTATGGCTACACCTTC. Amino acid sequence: CSVRGGYGYTF.

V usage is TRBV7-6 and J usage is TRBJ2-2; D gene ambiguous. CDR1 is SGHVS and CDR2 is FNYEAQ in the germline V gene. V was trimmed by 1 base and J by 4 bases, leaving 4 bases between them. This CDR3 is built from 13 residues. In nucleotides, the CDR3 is TGTGCCAGCAGCTTAGGGGGCACCGGGGAGCTGTTTTTT. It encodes CASSLGGTGELFF.